These 22 T cell receptor beta chains were all obtained from the same sample, sequenced in a study of CD8 T cells in ankylosing spondylitis. TCRdb redid the calling of the 5' RACE reads with MiXCR, one entry per CDR3 protein. Seen here are 250,000 to 400,000 distinct CDR3 sequences, 9.5% to 13% observed once, and the top ten hold about a tenth. Input material: blood, either unsorted or a sorted T cell fraction (not recorded which). These receptors all come from a female donor with ankylosing spondylitis or in good health (not recorded which).

The table lists this clonotype with many counts. The V and J genes are TRBV5-1 and TRBJ2-5; D ambiguous. V lost 0 bases and J lost 5, with 11 bases in between. The CDR3 spans 14 residues. In germline, CDR1 is SGHRS, CDR2 YFSETQ. In nucleotides, the CDR3 is TGCGCCAGCAGCTTGGTGATTGGAGTTGAGACCCAGTACTTC. This translates into CASSLVIGVETQYF.

Worth noting for this clonotype: At one end, the junction sequence differs from germline, possibly due to a read error. The rearrangement uses TRBV20-1 and TRBJ2-2; TRBD2 aligns across 11 bases. CDR1 is DFQATT, CDR2 SNEGSKA, per germline (reference sequence). This CDR3 is built from 16 residues. The DNA of the CDR3 is TGCTGTGCTCCCCTCCCCACTAGCGGGAGTCCCGGGGAGCTGTTTTTT. This sequence encodes CCAPLPTSGSPGELFF.

J is TRBJ2-7 and V is TRBV5-1; D is perhaps TRBD1 or TRBD2 (5 bases each). Germline V CDR1 and CDR2: SGHRS, YFSETQ. There are 13 residues in the CDR3. Trimming took 4 bases from V and 6 from J, leaving 14 bases between them. The CDR3 here is CASSLTRGSEQYF. The CDR3 coding sequence is TGCGCCAGCAGCCTGACGAGGGGCTCCGAGCAGTACTTC.

This clonotype was observed many times. This chain connects TRBV4-1 to TRBJ2-5, with TRBD2 matching over 10 bases. The CDR3 has 16 residues. After removal of 0 bases from V and 0 bases from J, the junction contained 1 base not matched to a gene. Germline CDR1 and CDR2: MGHRA and YSYEKL. In DNA form, the CDR3 reads TGCGCCAGCAGCCAAGACGGGACTAGCGACCAAGAGACCCAGTACTTC. Protein: CASSQDGTSDQETQYF.

This clonotype occurred once. A much larger clone differs from this one at a single base, so this may be a read error. The chain carries TRBV5-5 and TRBJ2-1, with TRBD2 matching 11 bases. Germline V gene lookup returns CDR1 SGHKS and CDR2 YYEKEE (reference sequence). The junction had 11 bases not matched to a gene; V was cut back by 2 bases and J by 10 bases. The CDR3 contains 16 residues. CDR3 sequence reads: CASSFTASGGILEQFF. Written as DNA, the CDR3 is TGTGCCAGCAGCTTCACGGCTAGCGGGGGGATTCTGGAGCAGTTCTTC.

This clonotype has ten or more counts. The chain uses TRBV3-1 and TRBJ2-3; possible D gene TRBD2, 6 bases. The CDR3 runs to 15 residues. Trimming shortened V by 2 bases and J by 5 bases, and 14 bases separated the two germline ends. CDR1 and CDR2 from the germline V gene are LGHDT and YNNKEL (reference sequence). The CDR3 coding sequence is TGTGCCAGCAGCCAAAGGTCGCCCGGGGGAGATACGCAGTATTTT. This translates into CASSQRSPGGDTQYF.

In this sample, this clonotype turned up many times. The CDR3 is CATSGFAGGRNEQFF. CDR3 in DNA: TGTGCCACCAGTGGGTTCGCGGGTGGGCGGAATGAGCAGTTCTTC. The chain uses TRBV24-1 and TRBJ2-1; possibly TRBD2 for D (5 bases). CDR1 and CDR2 from the germline V gene are KGHDR and SFDVKD. Trimming removed 5 bases at V and 7 bases at J, with 17 bases between. CDR3 length equals 15 residues.

This clonotype was seen more than once but under ten times. V and J are TRBV5-1 and TRBJ1-1, with D perhaps TRBD1 (5 bases). Germline V CDR1 and CDR2: SGHRS, YFSETQ. Trimming took 1 base from V and 6 from J, leaving 13 bases between them. The CDR3 consists of 14 residues. CDR3 sequence reads: CASSLRGAQAEAFF. The CDR3 region has the DNA TGCGCCAGCAGCTTGAGAGGGGCCCAGGCTGAAGCTTTCTTT.

This clonotype has ten or more counts. This chain joins TRBV7-2 and TRBJ2-5; a possible D gene is TRBD1 (6 bases). With 4 bases removed from V and 0 bases from J, the gap between germline ends came to 9 bases. The CDR3 consists of 14 residues. Germline V lookup: CDR1 SGHTA, CDR2 FQGNSA. This CDR3 is CASSSTGYQETQYF. In DNA, the CDR3 is TGTGCCAGCAGCTCAACAGGGTACCAAGAGACCCAGTACTTC.

This clonotype was observed at least ten times. The V gene is TRBV5-1, the J gene TRBJ2-3; a weak D match, TRBD1 (5 bases). V dropped 6 bases and J dropped 5 bases, with 19 bases sitting between them. This CDR3 contains 15 residues. Germline V gene sequence: CDR1 SGHRS, CDR2 YFSETQ. The CDR3 DNA reads as TGCGCCAGCAAACCGGGCGGTCAGGGAAGAGATACGCAGTATTTT. Protein product: CASKPGGQGRDTQYF.

This clonotype has a count of ten or more. The chain recombines TRBV29-1 with TRBJ2-5; 7 bases line up with TRBD2. V dropped 1 base and J dropped 1; count of bases not matched to a gene: 3. CDR1 and CDR2 from the germline V gene are SQVTM and ANQGSEA. There are 14 residues in the CDR3. CDR3 nucleotide sequence: TGCAGCGTTGAAGTACTAGCGCTCCAAGAGACCCAGTACTTC. This codes for CSVEVLALQETQYF.

This clonotype was detected only a few times. The chain combines TRBV5-1 with TRBJ2-4; unclear D gene. This CDR3 spans 13 amino acids. CDR1 is SGHRS, CDR2 YFSETQ, per germline. The germline V and J ends were trimmed by 0 bases and 13 bases, with 14 bases remaining between them. The CDR3 loop reads CASSLAEGPAQYF. The CDR3 coding sequence is TGCGCCAGCAGCTTGGCCGAAGGGCCCGCGCAGTACTTC.

This chain joins TRBV5-1 and TRBJ2-7; D tentatively fits TRBD1 or TRBD2 (6 bases each). The CDR3 is made up of 14 amino acids. CDR1 SGHRS and CDR2 YFSETQ come from the germline V gene. Trimming removed 2 bases from V and 7 bases from J, with 16 bases in between. The CDR3, as DNA: TGCGCCAGCAGCTTTGGGACACGAGGAGGGGAGCAGTACTTC. Its translation: CASSFGTRGGEQYF. The full variable domain, rest sourced from reference TRBV5-1 and TRBJ2-7, is KAGVTQTPRYLIKTRGQQVTLSCSPISGHRSVSWYQQTPGQGLQFLFEYFSETQRNKGNFPGRFSGRQFSNSRSEMNVSTLELGDSALYLCASSFGTRGGEQYFGPGTRLTVT.

In this sample, this clonotype turned up many times. The chain carries TRBV12-3 or TRBV12-4 and TRBJ2-1; 10 positions agree with TRBD2. Trimming at V came to 5 bases and at J to 2 bases, leaving 3 bases not matched to a gene. The CDR3 extends over 15 amino acids. The CDR3 nucleotides read TGTGCCAGCAGTCCTAGCGGGAGCCCCTACAATGAGCAGTTCTTC. It is translated as CASSPSGSPYNEQFF.

This clonotype has ten or more counts. Here the CDR3 reads CASSSRETVLAKNIQYF. CDR3 nucleotides: TGCGCCAGCAGCTCCCGTGAGACAGTACTAGCCAAAAACATTCAGTACTTC. The chain links TRBV5-1 to TRBJ2-4, with D maybe TRBD1 (5 bases). This CDR3 contains 17 residues. Germline CDR1 reads SGHRS; CDR2 reads YFSETQ. Trimming left V 3 bases short and J 0 bases short, with 16 bases between.

This clonotype turned up a few times. The chain links TRBV7-2 to TRBJ1-2; no clear D gene. The germline V gene has CDR1 SGHTA and CDR2 FQGNSA. Trimming removed 0 bases at V and 5 bases at J, with 7 bases between. This CDR3 has 13 residues. The CDR3 DNA reads TGTGCCAGCAGCTTAGCGCTACGATATGGCTACACCTTC. As protein: CASSLALRYGYTF.

The DNA of the CDR3 is TGCGCCAGCAGCCTCAGTGCCCCACCTGGGACAGGGACCTACGAGCAGTACTTC. It codes for CASSLSAPPGTGTYEQYF. This chain links TRBV5-1 with TRBJ2-7; 9 bases agree with TRBD1. The V and J ends lost 4 bases and 2 bases, in that order; junction bases with no gene match: 16. CDR3 size: 18 residues. The germline V gene encodes CDR1 SGHRS and CDR2 YFSETQ.

This clonotype was detected ten times or more. The chain couples TRBV5-1 to TRBJ2-5, with D perhaps TRBD2 (5 bases). The CDR3 covers 16 residues. CDR1 and CDR2 from the germline V gene are SGHRS and YFSETQ. V lost 2 bases to trimming and J lost 5 bases, with 19 bases between them. CDR3 nucleotides: TGCGCCAGCAGCTTCGTCAGGACTGGGGTATCCGAGACCCAGTACTTC. Encoded protein: CASSFVRTGVSETQYF. The full variable domain, completed using reference TRBV5-1 and TRBJ2-5, is KAGVTQTPRYLIKTRGQQVTLSCSPISGHRSVSWYQQTPGQGLQFLFEYFSETQRNKGNFPGRFSGRQFSNSRSEMNVSTLELGDSALYLCASSFVRTGVSETQYFGPGTRLLVL.

This clonotype turned up a few times. The chain links TRBV5-1 to TRBJ2-1, with D tentatively TRBD1 (5 bases). The CDR3 length is 14 residues. CDR1 is SGHRS, CDR2 YFSETQ, per germline. Trimming took 2 bases from V and 2 from J, leaving 8 bases between them. As DNA, the CDR3 is TGCGCCAGCAGCTTCGAAGGGGCCTACAATGAGCAGTTCTTC. This translates into CASSFEGAYNEQFF.

CDR3: CASSDAGTRGDTQYF. CDR3 DNA sequence: TGTGCCAGCAGTGACGCCGGGACTAGGGGAGATACGCAGTATTTT. The chain is built from TRBV2 and TRBJ2-3; 8 bases match TRBD2. Germline CDR1 SNHLY, CDR2 FYNNEI. J lost 5 bases, V lost 3 bases, and 7 bases had no gene match. The CDR3 consists of 15 residues.

This clonotype was seen a single time. An end of the junction differs from the germline gene, which may be a read error. V is TRBV5-1 and J is TRBJ2-1; 7 bases fit TRBD2. The CDR3 contains 13 residues. In germline, CDR1 is SGHRS, CDR2 YFSETQ. The CDR3 DNA reads as TGCGCCAGCAGCTCTGGTGGGGGGGTGGAGCAGCTCTTC. Its translation is CASSSGGGVEQLF.

The rearrangement links TRBV28 to TRBJ1-2; D might be TRBD1 (5 bases). There are 12 residues in the CDR3. Looked up from germline, CDR1 is MDHEN and CDR2 is SYDVKM. V was shortened by 5 bases and J by 8 bases, with 12 bases between the two germline ends. In DNA, the CDR3 is TGTGCCAGCAGTGGGACGGTTTGGGGCTACACCTTC. Translating gives CASSGTVWGYTF.